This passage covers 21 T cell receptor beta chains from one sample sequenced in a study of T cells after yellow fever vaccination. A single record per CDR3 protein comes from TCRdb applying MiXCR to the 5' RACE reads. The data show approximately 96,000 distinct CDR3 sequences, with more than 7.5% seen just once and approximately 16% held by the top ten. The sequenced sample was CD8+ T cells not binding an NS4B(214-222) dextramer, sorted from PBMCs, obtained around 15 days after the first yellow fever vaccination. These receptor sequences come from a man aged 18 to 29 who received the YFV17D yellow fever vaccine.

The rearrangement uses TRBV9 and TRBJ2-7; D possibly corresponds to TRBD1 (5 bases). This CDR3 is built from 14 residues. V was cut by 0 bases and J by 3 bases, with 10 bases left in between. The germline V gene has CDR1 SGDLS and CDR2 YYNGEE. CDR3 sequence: CASSVAPGYYEQYF. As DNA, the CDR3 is TGTGCCAGCAGCGTAGCTCCAGGGTACTACGAGCAGTACTTC.

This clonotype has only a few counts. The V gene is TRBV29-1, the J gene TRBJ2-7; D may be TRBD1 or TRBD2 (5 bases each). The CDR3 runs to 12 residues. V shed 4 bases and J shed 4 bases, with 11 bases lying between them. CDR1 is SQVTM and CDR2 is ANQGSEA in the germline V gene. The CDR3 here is CSVVGDGYEQYF. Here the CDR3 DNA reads TGCAGCGTTGTTGGGGACGGGTACGAGCAGTACTTC.

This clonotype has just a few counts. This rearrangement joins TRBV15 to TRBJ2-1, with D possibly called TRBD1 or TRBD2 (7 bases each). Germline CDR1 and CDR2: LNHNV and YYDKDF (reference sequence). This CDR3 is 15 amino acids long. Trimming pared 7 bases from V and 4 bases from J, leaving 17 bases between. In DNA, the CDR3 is TGTGCCACCAAACCCAGGGGGGGCCTATACAATGAGCAGTTCTTC. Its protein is CATKPRGGLYNEQFF.

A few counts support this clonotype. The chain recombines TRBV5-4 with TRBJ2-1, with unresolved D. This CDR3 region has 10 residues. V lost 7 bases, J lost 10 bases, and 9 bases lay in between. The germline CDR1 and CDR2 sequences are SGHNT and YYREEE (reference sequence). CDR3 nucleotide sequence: TGTGCCAGCGGATACAGCGAGCAGTTCTTC. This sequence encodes CASGYSEQFF.

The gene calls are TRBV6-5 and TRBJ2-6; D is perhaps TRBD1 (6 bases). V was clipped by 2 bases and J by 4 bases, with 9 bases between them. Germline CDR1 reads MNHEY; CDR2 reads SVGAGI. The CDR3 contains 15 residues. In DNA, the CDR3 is TGTGCCAGCAGTTACGGGACACCCGGGGCCAACGTCCTGACTTTC. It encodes CASSYGTPGANVLTF.

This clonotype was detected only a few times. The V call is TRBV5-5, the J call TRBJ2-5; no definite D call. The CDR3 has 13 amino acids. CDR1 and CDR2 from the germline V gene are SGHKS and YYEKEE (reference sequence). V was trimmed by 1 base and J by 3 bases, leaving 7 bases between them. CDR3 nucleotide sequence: TGTGCCAGCAGCTTGAGGTTTGAAGAGACCCAGTACTTC. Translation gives CASSLRFEETQYF.

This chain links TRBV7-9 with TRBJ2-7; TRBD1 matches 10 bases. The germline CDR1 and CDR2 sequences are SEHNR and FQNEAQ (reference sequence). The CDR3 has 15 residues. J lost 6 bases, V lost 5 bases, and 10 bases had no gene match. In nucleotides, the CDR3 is TGTGCCAGCAGCCCCACGGGACAGGGGATGGTCGAGCAGTACTTC. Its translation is CASSPTGQGMVEQYF.

CDR3 amino acids: CAWTSAYEQYF. CDR3 DNA sequence: TGTGCCTGGACGTCCGCCTACGAGCAGTACTTC. V and J are TRBV30 and TRBJ2-7; D remains ambiguous. Germline lookup yields CDR1 GTSNPN and CDR2 SVGIG (reference sequence). This CDR3 is built from 11 residues. V was cut by 4 bases and J by 2 bases, with 6 bases left in between. Full variable domain (rest looked up from reference TRBV30 and TRBJ2-7): SQTIHQWPATLVQPVGSPLSLECTVEGTSNPNLYWYRQAAGRGLQLLFYSVGIGQISSEVPQNLSASRPQDRQFILSSKKLLLSDSGFYLCAWTSAYEQYFGPGTRLTVT.

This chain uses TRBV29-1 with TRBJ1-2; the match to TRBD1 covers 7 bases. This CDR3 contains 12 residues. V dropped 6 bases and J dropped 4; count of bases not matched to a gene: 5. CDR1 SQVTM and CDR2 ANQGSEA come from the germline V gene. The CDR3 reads CSVGQESYGYTF. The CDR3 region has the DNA TGCAGCGTCGGACAGGAAAGCTATGGCTACACCTTC.

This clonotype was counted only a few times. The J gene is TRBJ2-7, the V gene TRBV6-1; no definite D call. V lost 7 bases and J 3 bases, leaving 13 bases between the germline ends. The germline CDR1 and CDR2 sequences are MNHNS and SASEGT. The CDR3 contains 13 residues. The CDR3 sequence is CASIYPPDYEQYV. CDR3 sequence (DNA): TGTGCCAGCATCTACCCTCCGGACTACGAGCAGTACGTC.

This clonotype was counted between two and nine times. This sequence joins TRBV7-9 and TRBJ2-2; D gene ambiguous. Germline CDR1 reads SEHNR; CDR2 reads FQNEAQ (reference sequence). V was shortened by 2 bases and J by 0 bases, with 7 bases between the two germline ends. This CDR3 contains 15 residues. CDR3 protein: CASSLKGPNTGELFF. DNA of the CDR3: TGTGCCAGCAGCTTAAAAGGCCCGAACACCGGGGAGCTGTTTTTT.

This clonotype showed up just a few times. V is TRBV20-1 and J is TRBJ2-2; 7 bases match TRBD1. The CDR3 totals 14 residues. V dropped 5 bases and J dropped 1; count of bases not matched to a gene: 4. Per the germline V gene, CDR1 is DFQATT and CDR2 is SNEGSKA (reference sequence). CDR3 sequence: CSARQGWNTGELFF. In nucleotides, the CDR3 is TGCAGTGCTCGACAGGGATGGAACACCGGGGAGCTGTTTTTT.

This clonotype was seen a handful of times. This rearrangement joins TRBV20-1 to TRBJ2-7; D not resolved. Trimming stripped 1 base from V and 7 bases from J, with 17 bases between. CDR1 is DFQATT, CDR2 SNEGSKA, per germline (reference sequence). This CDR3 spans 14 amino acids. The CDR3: CSARGVYPHREQYV. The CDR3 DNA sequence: TGCAGTGCTAGAGGGGTCTATCCTCATCGGGAGCAGTACGTC.

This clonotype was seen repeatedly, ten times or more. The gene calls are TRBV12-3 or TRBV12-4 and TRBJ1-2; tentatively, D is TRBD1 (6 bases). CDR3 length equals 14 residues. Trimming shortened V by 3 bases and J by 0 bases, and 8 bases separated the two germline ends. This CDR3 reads CASSFRGPNYGYTF. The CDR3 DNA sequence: TGTGCCAGCAGTTTCAGGGGTCCTAACTATGGCTACACCTTC.

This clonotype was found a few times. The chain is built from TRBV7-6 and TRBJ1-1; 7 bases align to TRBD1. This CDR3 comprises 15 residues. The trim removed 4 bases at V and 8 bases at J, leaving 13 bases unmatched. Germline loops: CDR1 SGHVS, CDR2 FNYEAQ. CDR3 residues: CASSYRPDTGAEAFF. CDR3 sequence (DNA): TGTGCCAGCAGCTATAGACCCGATACAGGGGCGGAAGCTTTCTTT.

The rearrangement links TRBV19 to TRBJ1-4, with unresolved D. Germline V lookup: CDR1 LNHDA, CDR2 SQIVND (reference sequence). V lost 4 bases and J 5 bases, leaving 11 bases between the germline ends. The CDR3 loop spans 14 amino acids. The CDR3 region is CASSTVLSNEKLFF. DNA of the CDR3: TGTGCCAGTAGTACTGTTCTGTCCAATGAAAAACTGTTTTTT.

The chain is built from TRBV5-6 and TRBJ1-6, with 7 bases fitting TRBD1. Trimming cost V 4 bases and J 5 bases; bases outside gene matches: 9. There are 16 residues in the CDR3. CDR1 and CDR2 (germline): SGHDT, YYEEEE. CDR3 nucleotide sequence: TGTGCCAGCAGCCGAAGACAGGGCTCAAATAATTCACCCCTCCACTTT. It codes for CASSRRQGSNNSPLHF.

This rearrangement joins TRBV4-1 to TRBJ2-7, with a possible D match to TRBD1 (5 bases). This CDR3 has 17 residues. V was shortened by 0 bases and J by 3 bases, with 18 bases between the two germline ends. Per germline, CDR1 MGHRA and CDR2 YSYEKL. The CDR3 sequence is CASSQDGGRRAYYEQYF. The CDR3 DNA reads TGCGCCAGCAGCCAAGATGGTGGTCGCAGGGCCTACTACGAGCAGTACTTC.

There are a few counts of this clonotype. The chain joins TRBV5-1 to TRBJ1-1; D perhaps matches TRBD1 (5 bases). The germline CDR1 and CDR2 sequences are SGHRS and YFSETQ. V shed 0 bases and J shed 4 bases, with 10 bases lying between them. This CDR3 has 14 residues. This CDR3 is CASSLEGEPTEAFF. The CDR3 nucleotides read TGCGCCAGCAGCTTGGAAGGGGAGCCCACTGAAGCTTTCTTT.

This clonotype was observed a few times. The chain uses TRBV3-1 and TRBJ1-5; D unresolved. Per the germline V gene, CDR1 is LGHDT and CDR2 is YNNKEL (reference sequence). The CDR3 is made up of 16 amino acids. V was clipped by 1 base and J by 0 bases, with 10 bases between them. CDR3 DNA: TGTGCCAGCAGCCAAGGTTTCGGAAATAGCAATCAGCCCCAGCATTTT. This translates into CASSQGFGNSNQPQHF.

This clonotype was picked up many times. CDR3 DNA sequence: TGTGCCAGCAGTTTATCCACGGACAGGGACTATGGCTACACCTTC. Translated, it gives CASSLSTDRDYGYTF. The chain employs TRBV27 and TRBJ1-2; 8 bases fit TRBD1. The CDR3 sequence is 15 residues long. After removal of 0 bases from V and 3 bases from J, the junction contained 3 bases not matched to a gene. Looked up from germline, CDR1 is MNHEY and CDR2 is SMNVEV (reference sequence).